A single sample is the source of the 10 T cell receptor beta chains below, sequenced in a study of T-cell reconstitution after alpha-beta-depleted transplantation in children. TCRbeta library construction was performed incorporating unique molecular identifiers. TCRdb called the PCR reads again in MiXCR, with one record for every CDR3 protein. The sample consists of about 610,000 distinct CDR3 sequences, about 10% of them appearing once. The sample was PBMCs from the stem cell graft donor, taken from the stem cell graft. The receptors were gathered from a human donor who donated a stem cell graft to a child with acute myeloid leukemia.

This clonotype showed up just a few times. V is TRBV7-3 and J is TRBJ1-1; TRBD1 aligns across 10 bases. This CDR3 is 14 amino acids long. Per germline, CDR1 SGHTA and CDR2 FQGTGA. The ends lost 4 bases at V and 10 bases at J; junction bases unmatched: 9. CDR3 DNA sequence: TGTGCCAGCAGCTCAGGACAGGGGGTAGGTCGAGCTTTCTTT. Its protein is CASSSGQGVGRAFF. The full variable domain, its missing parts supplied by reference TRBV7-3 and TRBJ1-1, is GAGVSQTPSNKVTEKGKYVELRCDPISGHTALYWYRQSLGQGPEFLIYFQGTGAADDSGLPNDRFFAVRPEGSVSTLKIQRTERGDSAVYLCASSSGQGVGRAFFGQGTRLTVV.

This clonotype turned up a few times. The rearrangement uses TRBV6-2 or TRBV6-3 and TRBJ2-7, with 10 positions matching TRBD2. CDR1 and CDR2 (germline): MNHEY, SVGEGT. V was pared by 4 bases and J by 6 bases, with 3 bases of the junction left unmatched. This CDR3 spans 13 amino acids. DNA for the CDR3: TGTGCCAGCAGTTCTAGCGGGGGACGCGAGCAGTACTTC. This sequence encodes CASSSSGGREQYF.

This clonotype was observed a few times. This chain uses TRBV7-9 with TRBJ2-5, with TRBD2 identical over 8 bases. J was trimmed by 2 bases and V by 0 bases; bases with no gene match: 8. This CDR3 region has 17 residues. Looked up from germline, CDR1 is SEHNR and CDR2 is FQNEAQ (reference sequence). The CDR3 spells CASSLAQGTSHQETQYF. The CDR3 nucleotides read TGTGCCAGCAGCTTAGCGCAGGGGACTAGTCATCAAGAGACCCAGTACTTC. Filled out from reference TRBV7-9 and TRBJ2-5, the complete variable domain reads DTGVSQNPRHKITKRGQNVTFRCDPISEHNRLYWYRQTLGQGPEFLTYFQNEAQLEKSRLLSDRFSAERPKGSFSTLEIQRTEQGDSAMYLCASSLAQGTSHQETQYFGPGTRLLVL.

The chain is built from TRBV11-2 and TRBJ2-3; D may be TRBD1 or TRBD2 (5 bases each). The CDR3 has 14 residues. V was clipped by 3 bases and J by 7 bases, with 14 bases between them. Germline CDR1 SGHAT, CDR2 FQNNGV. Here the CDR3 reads CASSFGTASHTQYF. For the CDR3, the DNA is TGTGCCAGCAGCTTTGGGACGGCAAGCCATACGCAGTATTTT. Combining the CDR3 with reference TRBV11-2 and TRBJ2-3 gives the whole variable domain EAGVAQSPRYKIIEKRQSVAFWCNPISGHATLYWYQQILGQGPKLLIQFQNNGVVDDSQLPKDRFSAERLKGVDSTLKIQPAKLEDSAVYLCASSFGTASHTQYFGPGTRLTVL.

The CDR3 nucleotides read TGCAGTGCTAGAGATGCTCGACAGGGGGTTGGTGGACTGTTTTTT. Translation gives CSARDARQGVGGLFF. V usage is TRBV20-1 and J usage is TRBJ1-4; TRBD1 matches at 9 bases. Germline CDR1 and CDR2: DFQATT and SNEGSKA (reference sequence). The CDR3 contains 15 residues. The V and J ends lost 0 bases and 13 bases, in that order; junction bases with no gene match: 12.

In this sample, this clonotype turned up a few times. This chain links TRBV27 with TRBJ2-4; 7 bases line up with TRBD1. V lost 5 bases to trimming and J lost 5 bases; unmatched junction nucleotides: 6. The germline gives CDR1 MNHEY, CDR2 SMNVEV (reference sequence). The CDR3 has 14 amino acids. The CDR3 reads CASSTRGQQNIQYF. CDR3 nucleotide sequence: TGTGCCAGCAGTACCCGGGGACAGCAAAACATTCAGTACTTC.

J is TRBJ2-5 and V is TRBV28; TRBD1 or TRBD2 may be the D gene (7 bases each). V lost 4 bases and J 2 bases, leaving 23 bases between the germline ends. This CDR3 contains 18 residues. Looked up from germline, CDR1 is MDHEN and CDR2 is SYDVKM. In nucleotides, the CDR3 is TGTGCCAGCAGTTCGCCCAGGGAGGGGACAGTCCCTCAAGAGACCCAGTACTTC. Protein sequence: CASSSPREGTVPQETQYF. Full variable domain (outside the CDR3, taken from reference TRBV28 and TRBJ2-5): DVKVTQSSRYLVKRTGEKVFLECVQDMDHENMFWYRQDPGLGLRLIYFSYDVKMKEKGDIPEGYSVSREKKERFSLILESASTNQTSMYLCASSSPREGTVPQETQYFGPGTRLLVL.

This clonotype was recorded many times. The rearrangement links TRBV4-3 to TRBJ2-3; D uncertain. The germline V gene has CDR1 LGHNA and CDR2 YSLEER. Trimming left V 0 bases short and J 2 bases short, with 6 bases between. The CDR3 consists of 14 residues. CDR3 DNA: TGCGCCAGCAGCCAAGATGCTTCCACAGATACGCAGTATTTT. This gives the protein CASSQDASTDTQYF.

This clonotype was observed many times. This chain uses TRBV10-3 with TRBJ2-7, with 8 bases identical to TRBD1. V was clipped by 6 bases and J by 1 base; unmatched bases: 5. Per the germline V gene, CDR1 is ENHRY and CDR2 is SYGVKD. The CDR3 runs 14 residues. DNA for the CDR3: TGTGCCATCAGGGACAGGGCGATGTCCTACGAGCAGTACTTC. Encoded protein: CAIRDRAMSYEQYF.

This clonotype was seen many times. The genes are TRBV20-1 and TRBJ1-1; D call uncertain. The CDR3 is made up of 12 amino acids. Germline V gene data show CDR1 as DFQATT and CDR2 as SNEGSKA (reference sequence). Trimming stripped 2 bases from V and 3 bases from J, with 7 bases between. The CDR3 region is CSARLRDTEAFF. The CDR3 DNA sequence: TGCAGTGCTAGACTAAGGGACACTGAAGCTTTCTTT.